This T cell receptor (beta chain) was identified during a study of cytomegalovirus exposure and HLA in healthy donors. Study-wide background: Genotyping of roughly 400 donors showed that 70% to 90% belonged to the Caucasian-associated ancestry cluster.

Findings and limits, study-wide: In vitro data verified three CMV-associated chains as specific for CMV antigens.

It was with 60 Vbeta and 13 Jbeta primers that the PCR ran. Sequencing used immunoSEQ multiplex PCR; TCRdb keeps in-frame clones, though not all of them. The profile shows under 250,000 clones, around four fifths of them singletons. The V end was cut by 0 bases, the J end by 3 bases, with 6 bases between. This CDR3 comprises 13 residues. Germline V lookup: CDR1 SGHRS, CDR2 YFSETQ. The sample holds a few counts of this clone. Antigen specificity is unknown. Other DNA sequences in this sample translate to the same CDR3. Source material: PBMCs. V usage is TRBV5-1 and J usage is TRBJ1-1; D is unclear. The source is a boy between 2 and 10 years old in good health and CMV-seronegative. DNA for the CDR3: TGCGCCAGCAGCTTGGATGGAGACACTGAAGCTTTCTTT. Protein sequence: CASSLDGDTEAFF.